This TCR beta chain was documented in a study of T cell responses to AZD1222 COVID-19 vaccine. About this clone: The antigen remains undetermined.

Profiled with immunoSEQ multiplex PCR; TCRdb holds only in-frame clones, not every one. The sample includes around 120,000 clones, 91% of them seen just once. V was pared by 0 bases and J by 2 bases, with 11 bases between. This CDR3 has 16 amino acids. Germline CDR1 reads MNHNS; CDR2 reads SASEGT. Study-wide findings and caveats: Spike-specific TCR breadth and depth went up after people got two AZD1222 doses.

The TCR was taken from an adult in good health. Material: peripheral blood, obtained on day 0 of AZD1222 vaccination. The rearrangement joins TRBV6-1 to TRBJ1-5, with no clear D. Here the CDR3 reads CASSEAGWGGNQPQHF. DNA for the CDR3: TGTGCCAGCAGTGAAGCGGGGTGGGGTGGCAATCAGCCCCAGCATTTT.